This T cell receptor (beta chain) is from a study of T cell repertoires in aging, cancer and after chemotherapy (dated by TCRdb to between 2018 and 2021). Study-wide context: Donors spanned six age groups from 30 or younger to 70 or older, with at least three individuals per group. Paired pre- and post-chemotherapy samples in the solid tumor group came from brain tumor (glioblastoma) patients receiving temozolomide-based therapy. In total, the full dataset held about 9 million TCR reads. To look at immunoaging and at how T cells reconstitute after chemotherapy, the study profiled TCR beta repertoires in peripheral blood from both healthy donors and cancer patients. Alongside fewer than 100 healthy donors serving as a reference group, the cohort included approximately 220 cancer patients, of whom more than 90 had hematological cancers and approximately 120 had solid cancers. Study-wide findings and limitations: According to the authors, the repertoire data do not permit conclusions about immunological memory after chemotherapy. In both cancer cohorts, the median generation probability rose over the chemotherapy interval, which suggests that the repertoire was reconstituted through rebound thymic output. Declining TCR diversity with age in healthy donors was mainly explained by loss of richness; in cancer patients, loss of evenness also contributed. Compared with age-matched healthy donors, untreated patients with either hematological or solid cancers had significantly lower TCR diversity in the blood along with higher clonality.

Using a mixed TRB-A/B primer pool, multiplex touch-down PCR amplified rearranged TRB sequences covering the V, D and J segments. Two consecutive PCR reactions with Phusion HS II polymerase added Illumina adapters and sample indices to the amplicons. After gel purification with the NucleoSpin Gel and PCR Clean-up kit, the amplicons were checked using Qubit and an Agilent 2100 Bioanalyzer. Sequencing of libraries was carried out on an Illumina MiSeq in 600-cycle, single-indexed, paired-end runs. From the authors' description of their analysis: Processing of the TRB sequences was carried out with MiXCR versions 2.12 and 3.0.5. Each unique CDR3 nucleotide sequence counted as one clone, and only productive sequences with at least two reads were retained. The repertoire metrics were Shannon diversity, evenness, clonality (calculated as one minus evenness), and diversity profiles parameterized by alpha from 0 to 5. The IGoR algorithm was used to calculate generation probabilities of clones in the paired pre- and post-chemotherapy samples. TCRdb reworked the public reads: Q25 trimming with fastp, MiXCR clone assembly, productive beta chains retained. Rows with a matching CDR3 protein are joined into one entry that keeps the most common DNA and genes. The V and J calls and clone size come from TCRdb's table, not from the authors' own analysis. The sample table records 7,000 to 9,000 distinct CDR3 sequences; approximately 39% of these occur just once. The ten biggest clones cover roughly an eighth of the sample.

The CDR3 has 16 amino acids, counting the end cysteine and phenylalanine. CDR3 DNA is the only sequence kept; it has 48 bases, read in frame from the first base. V loses 6 bases, J loses 2 bases, and the germline ends lie 18 bases apart. Instead of sorted cells or RNA, genomic DNA extracted from peripheral blood served as the source for amplifying TCR beta rearrangements. This clonotype was observed a single time. Its antigen is still unknown. Nothing much larger sits one base from this clone, and base qualities are not available. One read alone is a weak basis. Rearrangement joined TRBV12-3 or TRBV12-4 to TRBJ2-3, with the D call tentatively TRBD1 or TRBD2, each fitting 5 bases. Sequencing was done on a sample of blood. This TCR was recovered from a human donor with a solid tumor. The CDR3 protein: CASSQRDGSPTDTQYF. Here is the DNA: TGTGCCAGCAGCCAACGGGACGGCAGTCCCACAGATACGCAGTATTTT.